One T cell receptor beta chain is described in this entry. Germline V gene lookup returns CDR1 SGHVS and CDR2 FQNEAQ. This CDR3 contains 17 residues. Trimming took off 5 bases at V and 4 bases at J, with 18 bases between the two ends. The data stem from a study of long-term antiretroviral therapy in people with HIV. Runs used v3.0 of the immunoSEQ assay and were done at survey level. Method: immunoSEQ multiplex PCR; TCRdb's copy keeps in-frame clones and lacks some. The profile shows tens of thousands of clones, about four fifths of them singletons. The input for sequencing was unsorted PBMCs, taken 0.4 years before starting antiretroviral therapy. This receptor was taken from a man aged 18 to 35 with HIV. J is TRBJ2-6 and V is TRBV7-8; tentatively, D is TRBD2 (5 bases). CDR3: CASSQTRRGLGANVLTF. The CDR3 DNA reads TGTGCCAGCAGCCAGACACGCCGGGGTTTGGGGGCCAACGTCCTGACTTTC.